This TCR beta chain was captured by sequencing in a study of blood T cell repertoires in COVID-19. Study as a whole: Samples representing acute and convalescent COVID-19 were sourced from the United States, Italy and Spain.

Per the original methods: How many nucleated cells were present was estimated from reference gene primer amplification. Clones were read by immunoSEQ multiplex PCR, and TCRdb kept only the in-frame ones, dropping some. D and trimming were read from the DNA, whereas the V and J calls and clone size are those reported in that table. Among under 150,000 clones listed, about 88% were seen once. The sequenced sample was peripheral blood. The source of this sequence is a woman in her seventies who had recovered from COVID-19.

The CDR3 sequence: CASSTGTSPSTDTQYF. DNA for the CDR3: TGTGCCAGCAGCACTGGGACTTCCCCTAGCACAGATACGCAGTATTTT. V is TRBV5-6 and J is TRBJ2-3; D is perhaps TRBD2 (6 bases). The germline V gene has CDR1 SGHDT and CDR2 YYEEEE. The CDR3 covers 16 residues. V gave up 4 bases and J gave up 0 bases, with 15 bases separating them. Full variable domain (missing parts from reference TRBV5-6 and TRBJ2-3): DAGVTQSPTHLIKTRGQQVTLRCSPKSGHDTVSWYQQALGQGPQFIFQYYEEEERQRGNFPDRFSGHQFPNYSSELNVNALLLGDSALYLCASSTGTSPSTDTQYFGPGTRLTVL.